The 9 T cell receptor beta chains below all came from one sample that was sequenced in a study of T cell responses to AZD1222 COVID-19 vaccine. Generated by immunoSEQ multiplex PCR, the TCRdb table keeps only in-frame clones and is missing some. Counted here are approximately 150,000 clones, 80% to 90% occurring once; the ten biggest clones make up about 4.7%. The specimen comprised peripheral blood, sampled on day 0 of AZD1222 vaccination. These TCRs come from an adult in good health.

The chain is built from TRBV5-5 and TRBJ1-1; D not certain. The V gene's germline CDR1 is SGHKS and CDR2 YYEKEE (reference sequence). This CDR3 has 15 amino acids. Trimming stripped 4 bases from V and 1 base from J, with 14 bases between. The CDR3 nucleotides read TGTGCCAGCAGCCCGAGGTGGGAGAAGAACACTGAAGCTTTCTTT. It is translated as CASSPRWEKNTEAFF.

The chain carries TRBV5-6 and TRBJ1-6; 8 bases are shared with TRBD1. CDR3 length: 17 amino acids. The ends lost 3 bases at V and 4 bases at J; junction bases unmatched: 9. The germline CDR1 and CDR2 sequences are SGHDT and YYEEEE. CDR3 nucleotides: TGTGCCAGCAGCTCCCAGGTGACAGGGGTATATAATTCACCCCTCCACTTT. This gives the protein CASSSQVTGVYNSPLHF. Full variable domain (rest looked up from reference TRBV5-6 and TRBJ1-6): DAGVTQSPTHLIKTRGQQVTLRCSPKSGHDTVSWYQQALGQGPQFIFQYYEEEERQRGNFPDRFSGHQFPNYSSELNVNALLLGDSALYLCASSSQVTGVYNSPLHFGNGTRLTVT.

The chain employs TRBV7-2 and TRBJ2-7; 11 nucleotides line up with TRBD2. CDR1 is SGHTA, CDR2 FQGNSA, per germline. V lost 2 bases to trimming and J lost 3 bases; unmatched junction nucleotides: 6. The CDR3 contains 16 residues. CDR3 DNA sequence: TGTGCCAGCAGCTTAACCGCTAGCGGGAGGATCTACGAGCAGTACTTC. Translating gives CASSLTASGRIYEQYF. The full variable domain, with the rest looked up from reference TRBV7-2 and TRBJ2-7, is GAGVSQSPSNKVTEKGKDVELRCDPISGHTALYWYRQSLGQGLEFLIYFQGNSAPDKSGLPSDRFSAERTGGSVSTLTIQRTQQEDSAVYLCASSLTASGRIYEQYFGPGTRLTVT.

V usage is TRBV19 and J usage is TRBJ1-6, with 8 bases identical to TRBD1. CDR3 size: 15 residues. With 5 bases clipped from V and 6 bases from J, the junction kept 6 bases outside the gene matches. Germline CDR1 LNHDA, CDR2 SQIVND (reference sequence). The CDR3 nucleotides are TGTGCCAGTAGTCCGCGGACAGGGTTTAATTCACCCCTCCACTTT. Residues: CASSPRTGFNSPLHF.

V is TRBV7-3 and J is TRBJ2-2, with TRBD2 matching 10 bases. The CDR3 has 15 residues. Germline trimming cut 2 bases from V and 6 bases from J; bases unmatched to any gene: 3. Germline CDR1 reads SGHTA; CDR2 reads FQGTGA. This CDR3 is CASSLSSGSSGELFF. The CDR3 nucleotides read TGTGCCAGCAGCTTATCTAGCGGGAGCTCCGGGGAGCTGTTTTTT.

This clone was seen a single time. Other DNA sequences in this sample translate to the same CDR3. The genes are TRBV12-3 or TRBV12-4 and TRBJ1-3; D gene unclear. This CDR3 is 13 amino acids long. Trimming took off 6 bases at V and 0 bases at J, with 6 bases between the two ends. Written as DNA, the CDR3 is TGTGCCAGCAGACAGAGCTCTGGAAACACCATATATTTT. It translates to CASRQSSGNTIYF.

The chain uses TRBV11-2 and TRBJ1-2; D call uncertain. CDR1 and CDR2 (germline): SGHAT, FQNNGV. Trimming cost V 0 bases and J 2 bases, with 13 bases left between them. CDR3 length: 16 residues. The CDR3 loop reads CASSLDPGLGNYGYTF. CDR3 sequence (DNA): TGTGCCAGCAGCTTAGATCCCGGGTTAGGAAACTATGGCTACACCTTC. Full variable domain (missing parts from reference TRBV11-2 and TRBJ1-2): EAGVAQSPRYKIIEKRQSVAFWCNPISGHATLYWYQQILGQGPKLLIQFQNNGVVDDSQLPKDRFSAERLKGVDSTLKIQPAKLEDSAVYLCASSLDPGLGNYGYTFGSGTRLTVV.

The rearrangement links TRBV14 to TRBJ1-2; D possibly corresponds to TRBD1 (6 bases). The CDR3 is 18 amino acids. V shed 3 bases and J shed 8 bases, with 28 bases lying between them. The V gene's germline CDR1 is SGHDN and CDR2 FVKESK. CDR3 sequence reads: CASSQKLGSPGEYDGYTF. CDR3 DNA: TGTGCCAGCAGCCAGAAGTTAGGGAGTCCAGGGGAATACGACGGCTACACCTTC.

This chain connects TRBV28 to TRBJ1-6, with TRBD1 matching over 7 bases. Germline loops: CDR1 MDHEN, CDR2 SYDVKM. The CDR3 loop spans 18 amino acids. The V segment lost 4 bases and the J segment 8 bases; nucleotides outside the gene matches: 17. The CDR3 protein is CASSSGPYAARGHSPLHF. CDR3 coding DNA: TGTGCCAGCAGTTCTGGTCCCTATGCAGCGAGGGGGCATTCACCCCTCCACTTT.